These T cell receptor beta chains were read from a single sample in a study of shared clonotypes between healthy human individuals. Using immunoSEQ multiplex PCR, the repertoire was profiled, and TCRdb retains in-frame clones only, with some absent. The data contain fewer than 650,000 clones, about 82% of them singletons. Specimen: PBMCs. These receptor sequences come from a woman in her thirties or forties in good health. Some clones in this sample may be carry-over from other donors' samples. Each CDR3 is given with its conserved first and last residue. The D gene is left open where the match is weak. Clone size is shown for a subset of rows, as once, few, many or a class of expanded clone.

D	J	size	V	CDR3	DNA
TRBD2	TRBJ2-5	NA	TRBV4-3	CASSQDGLATETQYF	TGCGCCAGCAGCCAAGATGGACTAGCGACGGAGACCCAGTACTTC
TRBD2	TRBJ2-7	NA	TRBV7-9	CASSLVGTRYEQYF	TGTGCCAGCAGCTTAGTAGGGACTAGGTACGAGCAGTACTTC
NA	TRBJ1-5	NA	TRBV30	CAWEGGGGQPQHF	TGTGCCTGGGAGGGGGGAGGAGGACAGCCCCAGCATTTT
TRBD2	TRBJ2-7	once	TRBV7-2	CASSAGLAGLYEQYF	TGTGCCAGCAGCGCCGGACTAGCGGGACTCTACGAGCAGTACTTC
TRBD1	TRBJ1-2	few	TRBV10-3	CAISGVGQLYGYTF	TGTGCCATCAGTGGGGTGGGACAGTTATATGGCTACACCTTC
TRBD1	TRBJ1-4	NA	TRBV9	CASSPQRQGSNEKLFF	TGTGCCAGCAGCCCCCAAAGACAGGGATCTAATGAAAAACTGTTTTTT
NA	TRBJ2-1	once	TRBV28	CASRTRGRNSYNEQFF	TGTGCCAGCCGTACCCGGGGACGGAACTCCTACAATGAGCAGTTCTTC
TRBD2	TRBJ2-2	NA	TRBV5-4	CASSTSGRGTGELFF	TGTGCCAGCAGCACGAGCGGGAGAGGGACCGGGGAGCTGTTTTTT
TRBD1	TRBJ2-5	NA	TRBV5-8	CASSTGQGQETQYF	TGTGCCAGCAGCACGGGACAGGGGCAAGAGACCCAGTACTTC
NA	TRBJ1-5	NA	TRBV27	CASGPLGGPQHF	TGTGCCAGCGGCCCTCTGGGGGGGCCCCAGCATTTT
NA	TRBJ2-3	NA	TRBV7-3	CASSLTYGRTDTQYF	TGTGCCAGCAGCTTAACCTATGGGAGGACAGATACGCAGTATTTT
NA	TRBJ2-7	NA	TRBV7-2	CASSLGSGLSYEQYF	TGTGCCAGCAGCTTAGGGTCGGGCCTCTCCTACGAGCAGTACTTC
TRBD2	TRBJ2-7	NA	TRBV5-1	CASSPSGAYYEQYF	TGCGCCAGCAGCCCTAGCGGAGCCTACTACGAGCAGTACTTC
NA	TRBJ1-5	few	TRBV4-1	CASSLNSNQPQHF	TGCGCCAGCAGCCTGAATAGCAATCAGCCCCAGCATTTT
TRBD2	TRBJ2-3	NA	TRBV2	CASSERTSGTDTQYF	TGTGCCAGCAGTGAGAGGACTAGCGGCACAGATACGCAGTATTTT
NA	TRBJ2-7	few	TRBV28	CASSFGYEQYF	TGTGCCAGCAGTTTTGGTTACGAGCAGTACTTC
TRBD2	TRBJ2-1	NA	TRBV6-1	CASSEGTGTTIANEQFF	TGTGCCAGCAGTGAGGGTACCGGGACTACCATTGCAAATGAGCAGTTCTTC
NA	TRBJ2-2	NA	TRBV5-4	CASIRANTGELFF	TGTGCCAGCATTCGGGCGAACACCGGGGAGCTGTTTTTT
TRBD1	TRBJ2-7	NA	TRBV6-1	CASSDSTGVGYEQYF	TGTGCCAGCAGTGACTCGACAGGGGTGGGCTACGAGCAGTACTTC
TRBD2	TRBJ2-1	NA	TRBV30	CAWSADSSGSIYEQFF	TGTGCCTGGAGTGCCGATAGTAGCGGGAGTATATATGAGCAGTTCTTC
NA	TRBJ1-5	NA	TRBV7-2	CASSLSQLGNQPQHF	TGTGCCAGCAGCTTGTCACAGCTCGGCAATCAGCCCCAGCATTTT
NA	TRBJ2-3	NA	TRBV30	CAWSLDTTDTQYF	TGTGCCTGGAGTCTTGACACCACAGATACGCAGTATTTT
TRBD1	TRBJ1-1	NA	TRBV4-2	CASSQPDRGGPKAFF	TGTGCCAGCAGCCAACCGGACAGGGGTGGACCGAAAGCTTTCTTT
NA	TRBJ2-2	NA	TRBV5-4	CASGAVMNTGELFF	TGTGCCAGCGGGGCGGTTATGAACACCGGGGAGCTGTTTTTT
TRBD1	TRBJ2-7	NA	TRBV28	CASSPIDRDSYEQYF	TGTGCCAGCAGTCCAATAGACAGGGACTCCTACGAGCAGTACTTC
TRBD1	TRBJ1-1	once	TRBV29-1	CSVENQGAYTEAFF	TGCAGCGTTGAAAATCAGGGGGCGTACACTGAAGCTTTCTTT
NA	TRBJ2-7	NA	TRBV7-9	CASSLEGRTSYEQYF	TGTGCCAGCAGCTTAGAAGGGCGGACTTCCTACGAGCAGTACTTC
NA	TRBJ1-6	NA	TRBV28	CASSGDRRNSPLHF	TGTGCCAGCAGTGGAGACCGACGTAATTCACCCCTCCACTTT
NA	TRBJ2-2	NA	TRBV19	CASSEGFTGELFF	TGTGCCAGTAGTGAGGGGTTCACCGGGGAGCTGTTTTTT
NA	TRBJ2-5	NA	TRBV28	CASSSTDKGIETQYF	TGTGCCAGCAGTTCTACGGACAAGGGAATAGAGACCCAGTACTTC
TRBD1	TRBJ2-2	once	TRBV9	CASSVAGQDTGELFF	TGTGCCAGCAGCGTAGCCGGACAGGACACCGGGGAGCTGTTTTTT
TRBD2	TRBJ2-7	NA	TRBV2	CASSTGTTYEQYF	TGTGCCAGCAGTACCGGGACTACCTACGAGCAGTACTTC
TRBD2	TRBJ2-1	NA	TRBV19	CASSPLAGGDNEQFF	TGTGCCAGTAGTCCTCTAGCGGGAGGCGACAATGAGCAGTTCTTC
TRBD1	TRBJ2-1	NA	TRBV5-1	CASSFGTVIYNEQFF	TGCGCCAGCAGTTTCGGGACAGTCATCTACAATGAGCAGTTCTTC
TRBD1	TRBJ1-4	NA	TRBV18	CASSHRDRGEKLFF	TGTGCCAGCTCCCACCGGGACAGGGGAGAAAAACTGTTTTTT
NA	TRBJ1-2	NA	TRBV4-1	CASRPVGETSSQGYTF	TGCGCCAGCAGACCTGTAGGCGAGACCTCGTCTCAAGGCTACACCTTC
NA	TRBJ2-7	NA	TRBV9	CASSPSGRDYEQYF	TGTGCCAGCAGCCCCTCCGGACGAGACTACGAGCAGTACTTC
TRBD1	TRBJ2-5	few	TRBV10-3	CAIRTGGTSQETQYF	TGTGCCATCAGGACAGGGGGTACATCTCAAGAGACCCAGTACTTC
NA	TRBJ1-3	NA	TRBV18	CASSPKSPSGNTIYF	TGTGCCAGCTCACCTAAGTCGCCCTCTGGAAACACCATATATTTT
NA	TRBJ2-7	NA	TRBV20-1	CSARSDYEQYF	TGCAGTGCTAGATCCGACTACGAGCAGTACTTC
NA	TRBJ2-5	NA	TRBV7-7	CASSLVVGAQETQYF	TGTGCTAGCAGCTTAGTAGTCGGGGCCCAAGAGACCCAGTACTTC
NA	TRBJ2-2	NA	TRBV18	CASSQGPPAGELFF	TGTGCCAGCTCACAGGGACCACCAGCCGGGGAGCTGTTTTTT
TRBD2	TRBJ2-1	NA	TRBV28	CASSSREAGALNEQFF	TGTGCCAGCAGCAGCCGGGAAGCGGGAGCTCTCAATGAGCAGTTCTTC
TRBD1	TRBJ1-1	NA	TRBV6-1	CASRRQGAAEAFF	TGTGCCAGCAGGAGACAGGGGGCAGCTGAAGCTTTCTTT
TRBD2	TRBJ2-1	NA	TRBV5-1	CASSKYPTSGSYNEQFF	TGCGCCAGCAGTAAATACCCGACTAGCGGTTCCTACAATGAGCAGTTCTTC
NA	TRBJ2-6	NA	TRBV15	CATSREQHSGANVLTF	TGTGCCACCAGCAGAGAACAGCACTCTGGGGCCAACGTCCTGACTTTC
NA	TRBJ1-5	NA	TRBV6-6	CASRTDSTSNQPQHF	TGTGCCAGCAGGACCGACAGTACTAGCAATCAGCCCCAGCATTTT
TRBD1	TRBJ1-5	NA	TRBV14	CASSQKPGQGDQPQHF	TGTGCCAGCAGCCAAAAACCGGGACAGGGGGATCAGCCCCAGCATTTT
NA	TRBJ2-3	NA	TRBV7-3	CASSWGSGPPADTQYF	TGTGCCAGCAGCTGGGGTAGCGGCCCACCCGCAGATACGCAGTATTTT